This T cell receptor (beta chain) was captured by sequencing in a study of Ad26.COV2.S vaccination and SARS-CoV-2 variants. Study results and limitations: Spike-specific TCR breadth was greater after Ad26.COV2.S than placebo. It was reported that spike-specific CD8+ and CD4+ T cell responses were substantially broad after vaccination.

Germline-derived CDR1 and CDR2 are MDHEN and SYDVKM. The V end was cut by 5 bases, the J end by 1 base, with 9 bases between. The CDR3 loop spans 14 amino acids. TCRdb keeps only in-frame clones here, not all; method: immunoSEQ multiplex PCR. Of hundreds of thousands of clones in the sample, 86% were seen once. Documented treatment: around 19 received Ad26.COV2.S at low or high dose, single or two shots; about 5 received placebo; per-sample allocation not given. Vaccine and placebo recipients were sampled on day 63 after the first injection. A note on this clone: Its antigen is unidentified.

This clonotype originated in a person aged 18-65 years who received the Ad26.COV2.S COVID-19 vaccine or a placebo. The chain recombines TRBV28 with TRBJ1-5, with D unclear. The sample consisted of peripheral blood, taken in a trial of Ad26.COV2.S vaccine versus placebo. The CDR3 nucleotides read TGTGCCAGCAGTCCCCCTAGGAGCAATCAGCCCCAGCATTTT. It codes for CASSPPRSNQPQHF.